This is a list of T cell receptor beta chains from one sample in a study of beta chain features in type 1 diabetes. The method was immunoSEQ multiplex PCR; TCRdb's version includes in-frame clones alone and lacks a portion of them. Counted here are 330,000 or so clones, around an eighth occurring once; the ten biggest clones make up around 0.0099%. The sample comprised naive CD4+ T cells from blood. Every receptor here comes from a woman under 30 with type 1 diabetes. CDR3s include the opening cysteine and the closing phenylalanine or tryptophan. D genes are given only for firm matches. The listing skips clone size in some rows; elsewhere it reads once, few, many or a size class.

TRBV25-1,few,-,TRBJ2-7,CASSEFGAEQYF,TGTGCCAGCAGTGAATTTGGGGCCGAGCAGTACTTC
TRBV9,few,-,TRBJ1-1,CASSVGAGQSMNTEAFF,TGTGCCAGCAGCGTAGGTGCCGGACAGAGTATGAACACTGAAGCTTTCTTT
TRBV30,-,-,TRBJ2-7,CAWRAGHEQYF,TGTGCCTGGAGGGCAGGGCACGAGCAGTACTTC
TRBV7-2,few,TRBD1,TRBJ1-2,CASSLTGSAGYTF,TGTGCCAGCAGCCTGACAGGGTCAGCTGGCTACACCTTC
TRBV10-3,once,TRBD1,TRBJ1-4,CAISGDRGSEKLFF,TGTGCCATCAGCGGGGACAGGGGAAGCGAAAAACTGTTTTTT
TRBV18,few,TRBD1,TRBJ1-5,CASSPNDRGSQHF,TGTGCCAGCTCACCGAATGACAGGGGGTCCCAGCATTTT
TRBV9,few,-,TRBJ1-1,CASSVRENTEAFF,TGTGCCAGCAGCGTCAGGGAAAACACTGAAGCTTTCTTT
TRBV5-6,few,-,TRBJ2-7,CASSFGGNYEQYF,TGTGCCAGCAGCTTTGGCGGGAACTACGAGCAGTACTTC
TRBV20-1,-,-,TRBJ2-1,CSARRGYEQFF,TGCAGTGCACGGAGAGGGTACGAGCAGTTCTTC
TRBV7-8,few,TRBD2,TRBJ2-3,CASSLVGGWGTDTQYF,TGTGCCAGCAGCTTAGTCGGGGGGTGGGGCACAGATACGCAGTATTTT
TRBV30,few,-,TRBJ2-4,CAWTISALAKNIQYF,TGTGCCTGGACCATTAGCGCTCTAGCCAAAAACATTCAGTACTTC
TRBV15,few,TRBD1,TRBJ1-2,CATSTRTGYGYTF,TGTGCCACCAGCACCCGGACAGGGTATGGCTACACCTTC
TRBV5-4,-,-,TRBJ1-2,CASSRGGGSASGYTF,TGTGCCAGCAGCAGGGGGGGAGGGTCTGCCTCCGGCTACACCTTC
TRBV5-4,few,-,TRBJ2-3,CASSTQGNTQYF,TGTGCCAGCAGCACCCAGGGAAATACGCAGTATTTT
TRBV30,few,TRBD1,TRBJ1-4,CAWGGQGTLFF,TGTGCCTGGGGGGGACAGGGAACGCTGTTTTTT
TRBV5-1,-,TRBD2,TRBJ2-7,CASSLGAKGLAAGAAYEQYF,TGCGCCAGCAGCTTGGGAGCCAAAGGACTAGCAGCGGGAGCCGCGTACGAGCAGTACTTC
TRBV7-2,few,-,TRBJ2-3,CASSLAVDTQYF,TGTGCCAGCAGCTTGGCCGTAGATACGCAGTATTTT
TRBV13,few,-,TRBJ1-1,CASSFQSEAFF,TGTGCCAGCAGCTTTCAATCTGAAGCTTTCTTT
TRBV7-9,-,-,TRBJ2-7,CASSLALAGAYEQYF,TGTGCCAGCAGCTTAGCCCTAGCTGGCGCCTACGAGCAGTACTTC
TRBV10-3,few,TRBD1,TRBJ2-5,CAISESTGGQFGTQYF,TGTGCCATCAGTGAGTCGACAGGGGGCCAATTTGGGACCCAGTACTTC
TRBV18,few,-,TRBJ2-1,CASSPAGEQFF,TGTGCCAGCTCACCGGCGGGCGAGCAGTTCTTC
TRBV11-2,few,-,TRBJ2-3,CASRQGDTQYF,TGTGCCAGCAGGCAGGGAGATACGCAGTATTTT
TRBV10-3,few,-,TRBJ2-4,CATAEGENIQYF,TGTGCCACCGCCGAAGGGGAAAACATTCAGTACTTC
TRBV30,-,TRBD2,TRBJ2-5,CAWAGGGKETQYF,TGTGCCTGGGCGGGAGGGGGGAAAGAGACCCAGTACTTC
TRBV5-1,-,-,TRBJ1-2,CASSSSDSGGGYTF,TGCGCCAGCAGCTCCTCGGACAGCGGGGGAGGCTACACCTTC
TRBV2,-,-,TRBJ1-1,CASSERQARGGTEAFF,TGTGCCAGCAGTGAACGACAGGCCCGAGGGGGCACTGAAGCTTTCTTT
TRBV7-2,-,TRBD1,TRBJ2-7,CASSATGGAGYEQYF,TGTGCCAGCAGCGCGACAGGGGGCGCTGGCTACGAGCAGTACTTC
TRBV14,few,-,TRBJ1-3,CASSQSGNTIYF,TGTGCCAGCAGCCAAAGCGGAAACACCATATATTTT
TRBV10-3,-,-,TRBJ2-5,CAISDPGLVRETQYF,TGTGCCATCAGTGACCCCGGCCTAGTCCGGGAGACCCAGTACTTC
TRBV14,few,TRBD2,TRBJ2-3,CASSHESGSGGDTQYF,TGTGCCAGCAGCCATGAAAGCGGAAGCGGGGGGGATACGCAGTATTTT
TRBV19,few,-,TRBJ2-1,CASTQGAYNEQFF,TGTGCCAGTACCCAGGGCGCCTACAATGAGCAGTTCTTC
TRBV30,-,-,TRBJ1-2,CAVNRDTSNYGYTF,TGTGCTGTTAATCGGGACACTTCTAACTATGGCTACACCTTC
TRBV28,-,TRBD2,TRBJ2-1,CASSVLAGDGGEQFF,TGTGCCAGCAGTGTACTAGCGGGAGACGGGGGTGAGCAGTTCTTC
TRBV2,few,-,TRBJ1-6,CASSTRDLLNSPLHF,TGTGCCAGCAGCACTCGGGACTTGCTGAATTCACCCCTCCACTTT
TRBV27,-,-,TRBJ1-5,CASSLSGGSQHF,TGTGCCAGCAGTTTATCGGGGGGGTCCCAGCATTTT
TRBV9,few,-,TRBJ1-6,CASSVAMSRTDSPLHF,TGTGCCAGCAGCGTAGCTATGAGCCGCACCGATTCACCCCTCCACTTT
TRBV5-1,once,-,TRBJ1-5,CASSPGGRDNQPQHF,TGCGCCAGCAGCCCCGGAGGCAGAGACAATCAGCCCCAGCATTTT
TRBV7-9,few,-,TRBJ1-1,CASSLVGENTEAFF,TGTGCCAGCAGCTTAGTAGGAGAGAACACTGAAGCTTTCTTT
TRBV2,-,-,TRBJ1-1,CASRAQDGGLYFF,TGTGCCAGCAGGGCCCAGGACGGGGGGCTTTACTTCTTT
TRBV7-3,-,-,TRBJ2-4,CASSLGHSDFQYF,TGTGCCAGCAGCCTGGGACACAGCGACTTTCAGTACTTC
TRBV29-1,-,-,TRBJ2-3,CSVETGLLTDTQYF,TGCAGCGTTGAAACAGGTCTCCTCACAGATACGCAGTATTTT
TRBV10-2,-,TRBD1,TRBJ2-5,CASSELTGGRETQYF,TGCGCCAGCAGTGAGCTTACAGGGGGCAGGGAGACCCAGTACTTC